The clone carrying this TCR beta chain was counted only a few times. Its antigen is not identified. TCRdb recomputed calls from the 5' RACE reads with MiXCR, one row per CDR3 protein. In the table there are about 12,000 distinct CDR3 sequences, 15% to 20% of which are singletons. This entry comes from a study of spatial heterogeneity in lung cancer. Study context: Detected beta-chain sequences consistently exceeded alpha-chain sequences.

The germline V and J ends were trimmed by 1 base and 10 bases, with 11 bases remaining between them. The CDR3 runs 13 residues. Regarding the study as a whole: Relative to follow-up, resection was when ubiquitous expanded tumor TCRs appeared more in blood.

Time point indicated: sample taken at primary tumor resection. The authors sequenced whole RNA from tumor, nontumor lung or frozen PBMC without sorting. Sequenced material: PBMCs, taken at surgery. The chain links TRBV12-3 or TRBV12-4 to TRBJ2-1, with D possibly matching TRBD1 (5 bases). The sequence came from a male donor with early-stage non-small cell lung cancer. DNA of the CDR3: TGTGCCAGCAGTTTAGGGATAGCAGGGGAGCAGTTCTTC. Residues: CASSLGIAGEQFF.